These 5 T cell receptor beta chains came from one sample sequenced in a study of T-cell reconstitution after alpha-beta-depleted transplantation in children. Unique molecular identifiers were used to barcode this TCRbeta library. Using its own MiXCR run on the PCR reads, TCRdb lists one record per CDR3 protein. The sample contains over 550,000 distinct CDR3 sequences, 8% to 11% of which appear only once. Source: PBMCs from the stem cell graft donor, taken from the stem cell graft. These receptors originate from a human donor who donated a stem cell graft to a child with acute myeloid leukemia.

The chain employs TRBV7-2 and TRBJ2-2; 7 bases line up with TRBD1. The V gene's germline CDR1 is SGHTA and CDR2 FQGNSA. The junction had 7 bases not matched to a gene; V was cut back by 5 bases and J by 7 bases. The CDR3 is made up of 14 amino acids. CDR3 coding DNA: TGTGCCAGCAGCCTGCAGGGGGTAATCGGGGAGCTGTTTTTT. Protein: CASSLQGVIGELFF. Using reference TRBV7-2 and TRBJ2-2 for the parts outside the CDR3, the full variable domain is GAGVSQSPSNKVTEKGKDVELRCDPISGHTALYWYRQSLGQGLEFLIYFQGNSAPDKSGLPSDRFSAERTGGSVSTLTIQRTQQEDSAVYLCASSLQGVIGELFFGEGSRLTVL.

This clonotype has just a few counts. The rearrangement links TRBV28 to TRBJ1-2, with 8 bases that match TRBD1. The CDR3 runs to 13 residues. Germline CDR1 is MDHEN and CDR2 is SYDVKM. J gave up 4 bases and V 8 bases, and 6 bases lay outside the gene matches. DNA for the CDR3: TGTGCCAGCGGGACAGGTCCAGGCTATGGCTACACCTTC. Its protein is CASGTGPGYGYTF.

The sample holds many counts of this clonotype. The chain carries TRBV12-3 or TRBV12-4 and TRBJ1-5; D might be TRBD1 (5 bases). The CDR3 is 14 residues long. Trimming took off 1 base at V and 6 bases at J, with 10 bases between the two ends. DNA of the CDR3: TGTGCCAGCAGTTTAGGCAGGGCCGGTCAGCCCCAGCATTTT. Its translation is CASSLGRAGQPQHF.

The chain is built from TRBV12-3 or TRBV12-4 and TRBJ2-4; 9 nucleotides line up with TRBD2. J was trimmed by 8 bases and V by 6 bases; bases with no gene match: 17. This CDR3 spans 17 amino acids. The CDR3 here is CASSANYPSGEAYIQYF. CDR3 in DNA: TGTGCCAGCAGCGCTAATTACCCTAGCGGGGAGGCGTACATTCAGTACTTC.

V is TRBV27 and J is TRBJ2-7, with D perhaps given as TRBD1 or TRBD2 (6 bases each). V lost 1 base and J 2 bases, leaving 12 bases between the germline ends. CDR1 and CDR2 (germline): MNHEY, SMNVEV (reference sequence). The CDR3 runs 15 residues. This CDR3 reads CASSLFARGPYEQYF. In DNA, the CDR3 is TGTGCCAGCAGTTTATTCGCCCGGGGGCCCTACGAGCAGTACTTC.